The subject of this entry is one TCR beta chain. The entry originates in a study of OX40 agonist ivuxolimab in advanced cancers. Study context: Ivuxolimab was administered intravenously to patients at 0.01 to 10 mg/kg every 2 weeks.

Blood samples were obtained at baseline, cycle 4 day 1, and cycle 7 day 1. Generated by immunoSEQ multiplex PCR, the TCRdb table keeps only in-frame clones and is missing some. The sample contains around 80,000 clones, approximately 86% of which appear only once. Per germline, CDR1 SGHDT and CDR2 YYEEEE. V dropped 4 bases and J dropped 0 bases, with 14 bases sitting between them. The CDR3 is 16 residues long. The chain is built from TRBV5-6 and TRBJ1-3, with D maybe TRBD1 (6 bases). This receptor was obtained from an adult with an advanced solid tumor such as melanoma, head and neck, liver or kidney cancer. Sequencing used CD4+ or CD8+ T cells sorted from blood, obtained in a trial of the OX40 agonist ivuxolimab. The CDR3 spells CASSITGIGSGNTIYF. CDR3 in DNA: TGTGCCAGCAGCATCACAGGGATAGGCTCTGGAAACACCATATATTTT.